This T cell receptor beta chain is from a study of vaccination effects on CD4 cells after COVID-19. As regards this clone: The target antigen is unknown.

V shed 3 bases and J shed 5 bases, with 14 bases lying between them. Germline assignment: CDR1 SGHDT and CDR2 YYEEEE. The CDR3 covers 14 residues. Profiling relied on immunoSEQ multiplex PCR, and the TCRdb table lists in-frame clones only, not all of them. The sample lists around 30,000 clones, 65% seen once, with nearly 9% in the top ten. Antigen-specific CD4+ T cells were first expanded with viral peptide pools by the ViraFEST assay and only then sequenced. The culture ran for 10 days, and then CD4+ T cells were isolated. Participants completed two doses of the BNT162b2 or mRNA-1273 vaccine. This TCR was recovered from a human donor who received a COVID-19 vaccine. The chain recombines TRBV5-6 with TRBJ1-2, with TRBD1 as a possible D gene (5 bases). The sample here was CD4+ T cells from PBMCs cultured with SARS-CoV-2 spike peptides, taken after COVID-19 vaccination. The CDR3 bases are TGTGCCAGCAGCTCAACAACCGGGGGTTATGGCTACACCTTC. This translates into CASSSTTGGYGYTF.